The following is a TCR beta chain sequence with its context. V dropped 7 bases and J dropped 1 base, with 11 bases sitting between them. Germline CDR1 SEHNR, CDR2 FQNEAQ (reference sequence). The CDR3 sequence is 13 residues long. Positive CCR7 selection of CD45RO-negative cells yielded the naive CD8 cells, and terminally differentiated effector memory CD45RA+ cells were excluded. Donation came from healthy HIV-negative adults that had no recent acute infections or vaccinations. This sample is drawn from a study of shared clonotypes between healthy human individuals. Here immunoSEQ multiplex PCR was the method, and the copy in TCRdb shows in-frame clones only, minus some. The repertoire holds about 1.9 million clones, roughly 93% seen once, with about 1.7% in the top ten.

This sequence was found in a young man in good health. Some clones in this sample may be carry-over from other donors' samples. Sample: naive CD8+ T cells from PBMCs. The chain carries TRBV7-9 and TRBJ2-7; D may be TRBD1 (6 bases). For the CDR3, the DNA is TGTGCCAGCACTACAGGGCTTTCCTACGAGCAGTACTTC. It translates to CASTTGLSYEQYF.